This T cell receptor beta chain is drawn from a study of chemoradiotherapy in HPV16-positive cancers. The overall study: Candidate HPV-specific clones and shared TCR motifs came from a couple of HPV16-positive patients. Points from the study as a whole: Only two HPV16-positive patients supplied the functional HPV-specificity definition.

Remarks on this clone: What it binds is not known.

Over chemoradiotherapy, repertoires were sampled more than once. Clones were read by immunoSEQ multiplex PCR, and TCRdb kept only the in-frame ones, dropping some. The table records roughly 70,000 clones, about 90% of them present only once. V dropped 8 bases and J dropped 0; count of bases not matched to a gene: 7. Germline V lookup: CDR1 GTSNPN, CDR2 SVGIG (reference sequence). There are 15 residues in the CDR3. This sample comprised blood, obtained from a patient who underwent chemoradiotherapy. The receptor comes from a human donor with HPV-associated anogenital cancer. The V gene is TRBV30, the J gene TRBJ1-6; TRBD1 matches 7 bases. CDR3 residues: CAGSQGSSYNSPLHF. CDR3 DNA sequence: TGTGCCGGCTCACAGGGGAGCTCCTATAATTCACCCCTCCACTTT. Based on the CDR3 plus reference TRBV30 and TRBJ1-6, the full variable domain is SQTIHQWPATLVQPVGSPLSLECTVEGTSNPNLYWYRQAAGRGLQLLFYSVGIGQISSEVPQNLSASRPQDRQFILSSKKLLLSDSGFYLCAGSQGSSYNSPLHFGNGTRLTVT.